These 27 T cell receptor beta chains were all obtained from the same sample, sequenced in a study of PD-1 blockade in classical Hodgkin lymphoma. The time point is: cycle 4 day 1 (C4D1), after less than 7 weeks of nivolumab. Relapse after autologous stem cell transplantation occurred in every patient, and brentuximab vedotin exposure varied. Profiling relied on immunoSEQ multiplex PCR, and the TCRdb table lists in-frame clones only, not all of them. The sample lists 25,000 to 30,000 clones, around four fifths occurring once. The material sequenced was peripheral blood mononuclear cells (PBMCs), taken before the fourth cycle of nivolumab. Receptors originate from a human donor with classical Hodgkin lymphoma.

This chain connects TRBV19 to TRBJ2-7, with D perhaps matching TRBD1 (6 bases). The ends were cut back, 3 bases at V and 4 bases at J, with 13 bases in the middle. The CDR3 consists of 14 residues. CDR1 and CDR2 from the germline V gene are LNHDA and SQIVND (reference sequence). The CDR3 coding sequence is TGTGCCAGTAGTATCACAGGACAGCAATACGAGCAGTACTTC. It is translated as CASSITGQQYEQYF.

This clone was counted a single time. V gene TRBV11-2 combines with J gene TRBJ1-1; D gene unclear. V was cut by 0 bases and J by 6 bases, with 8 bases left in between. CDR3 size: 13 residues. CDR1 and CDR2 (germline): SGHAT, FQNNGV. DNA of the CDR3: TGTGCCAGCAGCTTAGAGCCCTATGCTGAAGCTTTCTTT. This gives the protein CASSLEPYAEAFF.

The genes are TRBV13 and TRBJ2-3; the match to TRBD2 covers 11 bases. Unmatched junction bases numbered 10, after V lost 5 bases and J lost 0 bases. CDR1 PRHDT and CDR2 FYEKMQ come from the germline V gene (reference sequence). The CDR3 length is 18 residues. This CDR3 reads CASSRLAGGNPSTDTQYF. The CDR3 nucleotides are TGTGCCAGCAGCCGCCTAGCGGGAGGTAACCCTAGCACAGATACGCAGTATTTT.

V is TRBV28 and J is TRBJ2-5, with TRBD2 matching over 11 bases. With 5 bases clipped from V and 2 bases from J, the junction kept 4 bases outside the gene matches. The CDR3 consists of 15 residues. In germline, CDR1 is MDHEN, CDR2 SYDVKM. CDR3 DNA sequence: TGTGCCAGCAGTCCCCTAGCGGGAGGTCAAGAGACCCAGTACTTC. Amino acids: CASSPLAGGQETQYF. The full variable domain, its missing parts supplied by reference TRBV28 and TRBJ2-5, is DVKVTQSSRYLVKRTGEKVFLECVQDMDHENMFWYRQDPGLGLRLIYFSYDVKMKEKGDIPEGYSVSREKKERFSLILESASTNQTSMYLCASSPLAGGQETQYFGPGTRLLVL.

This clone was found once. The rearrangement links TRBV5-1 to TRBJ2-5; no definite D call. The germline V gene encodes CDR1 SGHRS and CDR2 YFSETQ. This CDR3 comprises 12 residues. V lost 7 bases and J lost 1, with 8 bases in between. CDR3 amino acids: CASGPGQETQYF. CDR3 sequence (DNA): TGCGCCAGCGGACCGGGCCAAGAGACCCAGTACTTC.

The chain carries TRBV13 and TRBJ1-2; 7 positions match TRBD1. With 4 bases clipped from V and 5 bases from J, the junction kept 4 bases outside the gene matches. This CDR3 contains 13 residues. The germline V gene has CDR1 PRHDT and CDR2 FYEKMQ (reference sequence). This chain's CDR3 is CASSSSQGYGYTF. CDR3 nucleotides: TGTGCCAGCAGCTCCTCACAGGGGTATGGCTACACCTTC.

This clone was counted a single time. The J gene is TRBJ1-4, the V gene TRBV30; D uncertain. Germline assignment: CDR1 GTSNPN and CDR2 SVGIG (reference sequence). V lost 7 bases and J lost 5, with 14 bases in between. The CDR3 spans 13 residues. The CDR3 here is CAFRGRKNEKLFF. In nucleotides, the CDR3 is TGTGCCTTTCGAGGACGGAAGAATGAAAAACTGTTTTTT.

The V call is TRBV19, the J call TRBJ1-3; tentative D call: TRBD1 (5 bases). The CDR3 spans 15 residues. CDR1 is LNHDA, CDR2 SQIVND, per germline (reference sequence). The V end was cut by 5 bases, the J end by 0 bases, with 11 bases between. As DNA, the CDR3 is TGTGCCAGTAGTGGGACGGTAAGCTCTGGAAACACCATATATTTT. Protein sequence: CASSGTVSSGNTIYF.

The chain carries TRBV6-1 and TRBJ2-3; 12 bases line up with TRBD1. CDR3 length: 16 residues. Germline CDR1 and CDR2: MNHNS and SASEGT. The V and J ends lost 0 bases and 5 bases, in that order; junction bases with no gene match: 3. The CDR3 reads CASSEAGTGGRDTQYF. The CDR3 nucleotides read TGTGCCAGCAGTGAAGCAGGGACAGGGGGCCGAGATACGCAGTATTTT.

The chain combines TRBV5-1 with TRBJ2-3; no firm D call. Trimming shortened V by 7 bases and J by 0 bases, and 12 bases separated the two germline ends. There are 14 residues in the CDR3. Germline CDR1 is SGHRS and CDR2 is YFSETQ. This chain's CDR3 is CASPRNTSTDTQYF. In nucleotides, the CDR3 is TGCGCCAGCCCCCGGAACACTAGCACAGATACGCAGTATTTT.

The sample holds a few counts of this clone. The J gene is TRBJ1-3, the V gene TRBV7-6; unclear D gene. The CDR3 is 13 amino acids. Germline CDR1 reads SGHVS; CDR2 reads FNYEAQ. The germline V and J ends were trimmed by 5 bases and 3 bases, with 8 bases remaining between them. The CDR3 is CASSPGGGNTIYF. The CDR3 DNA reads TGTGCCAGCAGCCCAGGCGGTGGAAACACCATATATTTT.

The J gene is TRBJ2-7, the V gene TRBV7-9; 9 nucleotides match TRBD2. The CDR3 runs 15 residues. Germline V CDR1 and CDR2: SEHNR, FQNEAQ (reference sequence). The V segment lost 2 bases and the J segment 3 bases; nucleotides outside the gene matches: 5. Here the CDR3 DNA reads TGTGCCAGCAGCTTACCGGGAGCGGGAGGCTACGAGCAGTACTTC. It translates to CASSLPGAGGYEQYF.

The chain is built from TRBV19 and TRBJ2-6; tentative D call: TRBD2 (6 bases). The V and J ends lost 6 bases and 0 bases respectively, with 12 bases between them. Germline CDR1 is LNHDA and CDR2 is SQIVND (reference sequence). The CDR3 runs 16 residues. Here the CDR3 reads CASSRTGGSGANVLTF. DNA of the CDR3: TGTGCCAGTAGCCGGACCGGGGGCTCTGGGGCCAACGTCCTGACTTTC.

The rearrangement joins TRBV6-4 to TRBJ1-5; D is unresolved. The CDR3 has 13 amino acids. Per the germline V gene, CDR1 is MRHNA and CDR2 is SNTAGT. Trimming took 2 bases from V and 7 from J, leaving 9 bases between them. CDR3 amino acids: CASSDGPQQPQHF. The CDR3 bases are TGTGCCAGCAGTGACGGGCCTCAGCAGCCCCAGCATTTT.

The V gene is TRBV2, the J gene TRBJ2-5; D unclear. V was pared by 2 bases and J by 5 bases, with 12 bases between. The CDR3 spans 14 residues. Germline V gene data show CDR1 as SNHLY and CDR2 as FYNNEI. CDR3 DNA sequence: TGTGCCAGCAGTGAAAGGGTAGGGCTCGAGACCCAGTACTTC. Translating it yields CASSERVGLETQYF.

The chain carries TRBV6-6 and TRBJ1-1; tentatively, D is TRBD1 (5 bases). Per the germline V gene, CDR1 is MNHNY and CDR2 is SVGAGI (reference sequence). The germline V and J ends were trimmed by 2 bases and 7 bases, with 8 bases remaining between them. This CDR3 is 12 amino acids long. CDR3 sequence: CASSYGDLEAFF. In DNA, the CDR3 is TGTGCCAGCAGTTACGGGGACCTTGAAGCTTTCTTT.

The gene calls are TRBV19 and TRBJ2-1, with D perhaps given as TRBD1 or TRBD2 (5 bases each). CDR1 and CDR2 (germline): LNHDA, SQIVND (reference sequence). V lost 4 bases to trimming and J lost 0 bases, with 7 bases between them. The CDR3 runs 14 residues. The CDR3 sequence: CASSKGRSYNEQFF. Written as DNA, the CDR3 is TGTGCCAGTAGTAAGGGACGCTCCTACAATGAGCAGTTCTTC.

This clone has just a few counts. The CDR3 DNA follows: TGCGCCAGCAGCTTGCGTAGAGAGGCCTACGAGCAGTACTTC. Its translation: CASSLRREAYEQYF. This rearrangement joins TRBV5-1 to TRBJ2-7; D unclear. Germline V gives CDR1 SGHRS, CDR2 YFSETQ. This CDR3 region has 14 residues. The germline V and J ends were trimmed by 1 base and 2 bases, with 10 bases remaining between them.

The chain joins TRBV2 to TRBJ2-5; D tentatively fits TRBD1 or TRBD2 (7 bases each). With 5 bases removed from V and 7 bases from J, the gap between germline ends came to 20 bases. CDR1 is SNHLY and CDR2 is FYNNEI in the germline V gene. The CDR3 is 15 residues long. This CDR3 is CASSPRQGGAPTQYF. The CDR3 DNA is TGTGCCAGCAGTCCTAGACAGGGAGGGGCCCCGACCCAGTACTTC.

The gene calls are TRBV5-5 and TRBJ2-7; D may match TRBD1 or TRBD2 (5 bases each). Between the trimmed V and J ends, which lost 4 bases and 3 bases, there was a span of 8 bases. Germline loops: CDR1 SGHKS, CDR2 YYEKEE (reference sequence). The CDR3 is 12 amino acids. In DNA form, the CDR3 reads TGTGCCAGCAGCAGGGACGGCTACGAGCAGTACTTC. Its translation is CASSRDGYEQYF.

The V gene is TRBV19, the J gene TRBJ2-7, with 9 bases aligning to TRBD1. The CDR3 is 14 amino acids. V dropped 3 bases and J dropped 6; count of bases not matched to a gene: 6. Germline V gene sequence: CDR1 LNHDA, CDR2 SQIVND (reference sequence). Here the CDR3 reads CASSMGTGRLEQYF. For the CDR3, the DNA is TGTGCCAGTAGTATGGGGACAGGGAGACTCGAGCAGTACTTC.

This chain uses TRBV5-6 with TRBJ2-7, with D hard to call. The V and J ends lost 4 bases and 3 bases respectively, with 5 bases between them. Germline V gene data show CDR1 as SGHDT and CDR2 as YYEEEE. The CDR3 consists of 11 residues. CDR3 coding DNA: TGTGCCAGCAGCAAGAACTACGAGCAGTACTTC. As protein: CASSKNYEQYF. Variable domain in full (rest from reference TRBV5-6 and TRBJ2-7): DAGVTQSPTHLIKTRGQQVTLRCSPKSGHDTVSWYQQALGQGPQFIFQYYEEEERQRGNFPDRFSGHQFPNYSSELNVNALLLGDSALYLCASSKNYEQYFGPGTRLTVT.

The V gene is TRBV10-3, the J gene TRBJ2-3; no clear D. The V gene's germline CDR1 is ENHRY and CDR2 SYGVKD. This CDR3 region has 14 residues. The V end lost 0 bases, the J end lost 2 bases, and 6 bases lay between the germline ends. CDR3 loop: CAISESTDTDTQYF. CDR3 in DNA: TGTGCCATCAGTGAGTCGACGGACACAGATACGCAGTATTTT.

The chain has TRBV19 and TRBJ2-4; TRBD2 matches 8 bases. This CDR3 is built from 18 residues. From germline, CDR1 is LNHDA and CDR2 SQIVND (reference sequence). Unmatched junction bases numbered 14, after V lost 4 bases and J lost 3 bases. In DNA form, the CDR3 reads TGTGCCAGTAGTAGGACCGCCGGGACGGGAGGGGTCAAAAACATTCAGTACTTC. This encodes CASSRTAGTGGVKNIQYF.

The V and J genes are TRBV30 and TRBJ1-5; no clear D gene. V lost 8 bases, J lost 3 bases, and 11 bases lay in between. Germline CDR1 is GTSNPN and CDR2 is SVGIG (reference sequence). This CDR3 region has 12 residues. The DNA of the CDR3 is TGTGCCATGAGAGTCAACAATCAGCCCCAGCATTTT. Its protein is CAMRVNNQPQHF.

The CDR3 nucleotides are TGTGCCAGCTCAGGTAGCTCTGGAAACACCATATATTTT. Protein product: CASSGSSGNTIYF. The chain recombines TRBV6-6 with TRBJ1-3; D unclear. Germline CDR1 reads MNHNY; CDR2 reads SVGAGI (reference sequence). Deletions cut 8 bases from V and 0 bases from J, with 8 bases between. This CDR3 has 13 residues.

This chain joins TRBV11-2 and TRBJ1-1; TRBD1 is a possible D gene (6 bases). Trimming shortened V by 5 bases and J by 7 bases, and 17 bases separated the two germline ends. Germline V gene data show CDR1 as SGHAT and CDR2 as FQNNGV. This CDR3 has 14 amino acids. CDR3 residues: CASSLAGGRGEAFF. As DNA, the CDR3 is TGTGCCAGCAGCCTGGCGGGGGGGCGCGGTGAAGCTTTCTTT.